Given below is one T cell receptor (beta chain) in context. Antigen specificity is unknown. The data derive from a study of cytomegalovirus exposure and HLA in healthy donors. CDR3 length equals 16 residues. At sampling all donors were nominally healthy, likely with unrecorded immune exposures. Vbeta (60) and Jbeta (13) primers were used in the PCR. Profiling relied on immunoSEQ multiplex PCR, and the TCRdb table lists in-frame clones only, not all of them. There are more than 90,000 clones in the sample; around four fifths occur only once, and about 6.6% lies in the top ten. Study-level points and caveats: TCR association rates varied by HLA locus in a later analysis, with DRB1 highest and HLA-C lowest.

The chain links TRBV21-1 to TRBJ1-6; no check of the table's D call, TRBD1, against the DNA was made. TRBV21-1 is deemed a pseudogene. This TCR derives from a man aged 35-49 years in good health and CMV-seropositive. The sequencing input was PBMCs. The CDR3 loop reads CASSLRQGPANSPLHF. In nucleotides, the CDR3 is TGTGCCAGCAGCCTTCGACAGGGGCCAGCCAATTCACCCCTCCACTTT.